The 9 T cell receptor beta chains listed next were all sequenced from one sample in a study of control samples from healthy donors and cancer patients. Only in-frame clones appear in the TCRdb table, and some are missing; sequencing was by immunoSEQ multiplex PCR. The sample holds 130,000 or so clones; less than 95% are singletons and the top ten take approximately 7.2%. The sequencing input was blood. The receptor set was obtained from a man aged 18-30 years in good health.

The rearrangement links TRBV3-1 (or the pseudogene TRBV3-2) to TRBJ1-2, with 7 bases lining up with TRBD1. CDR3 length: 15 amino acids. Per the germline V gene, CDR1 is LGHDT and CDR2 is YNNKEL (reference sequence). V was clipped by 4 bases and J by 3 bases; unmatched bases: 8. The CDR3, as DNA: TGTGCCAGCAGCCCACGGGACAGACCCTACTATGGCTACACCTTC. Residues: CASSPRDRPYYGYTF.

As DNA, the CDR3 is TGTGCCAGCAGCCCCGGGAGTTCTCTAGGCTACACCTTC. Translating gives CASSPGSSLGYTF. V is TRBV12-3 or TRBV12-4 and J is TRBJ1-2; D is uncertain. Trimming removed 6 bases at V and 8 bases at J, with 16 bases between. The CDR3 length is 13 residues.

The V gene is TRBV4-2, the J gene TRBJ2-1, with 8 bases lining up with TRBD2. Germline V lookup: CDR1 LGHNA, CDR2 YNFKEQ. The length of the CDR3 is 16 residues. V gave up 4 bases and J gave up 4 bases; unmatched junction bases: 9. The DNA of the CDR3 is TGTGCCAGCAGCCTACTGACTAGCGATAAATACAATGAGCAGTTCTTC. Its protein is CASSLLTSDKYNEQFF.

Only a few counts were recorded for this clone. In DNA, the CDR3 is TGTGCCAGCACCCGGGACAGGGTTGGCACCGGGGAGCTGTTTTTT. This encodes CASTRDRVGTGELFF. The chain is built from TRBV25-1 and TRBJ2-2, with 9 bases that match TRBD1. The trim removed 7 bases at V and 4 bases at J, leaving 7 bases unmatched. The CDR3 contains 15 residues. From germline, CDR1 is MGHDK and CDR2 SYGVNS.

This chain links TRBV6-5 with TRBJ2-5, with 8 bases fitting TRBD2. Unmatched junction bases numbered 5, after V lost 7 bases and J lost 4 bases. CDR1 MNHEY and CDR2 SVGAGI come from the germline V gene. CDR3 size: 13 residues. The CDR3 DNA sequence: TGTGCCAGCATGGCGGGGGGAGTAGAGACCCAGTACTTC. This gives the protein CASMAGGVETQYF.

The chain uses TRBV5-1 and TRBJ2-7; maybe TRBD1 (7 bases). Between the trimmed V and J ends, which lost 4 bases and 2 bases, there was a span of 22 bases. CDR1 is SGHRS, CDR2 YFSETQ, per germline. This CDR3 region has 17 residues. As DNA, the CDR3 is TGCGCCAGCAGCAAACAGGGGCCGGGACTGGGGACCTACGAGCAGTACTTC. Translation: CASSKQGPGLGTYEQYF.

The V call is TRBV6-5, the J call TRBJ1-3; D perhaps matches TRBD1 (6 bases). Germline V gene data show CDR1 as MNHEY and CDR2 as SVGAGI. Trimming shortened V by 7 bases and J by 2 bases, and 15 bases separated the two germline ends. The CDR3 is made up of 15 amino acids. The CDR3 bases are TGTGCCAGCAAGACAGGCTCGATCCCTGGAAACACCATATATTTT. Encoded protein: CASKTGSIPGNTIYF.

CDR3 in amino acids: CASSLFDIERYEAFF. DNA of the CDR3: TGTGCCAGCAGCTTGTTTGATATTGAACGATATGAAGCTTTCTTT. The rearrangement uses TRBV5-6 and TRBJ1-1; D ambiguous. The CDR3 runs to 15 residues. Looked up from germline, CDR1 is SGHDT and CDR2 is YYEEEE. V lost 1 base, J lost 7 bases, and 17 bases lay in between.

CDR3 region: CASTIIPGQGRVLGQFF. Here the CDR3 DNA reads TGTGCCTCCACCATAATACCGGGACAGGGTCGAGTATTAGGGCAGTTCTTC. The rearrangement links TRBV30 to TRBJ2-1; TRBD1 matches 9 bases. V was pared by 7 bases and J by 12 bases, with 25 bases of the junction left unmatched. The CDR3 runs 17 residues. Germline assignment: CDR1 GTSNPN and CDR2 SVGIG (reference sequence).